This T cell receptor beta chain came from a study of cytomegalovirus exposure and HLA in healthy donors. Study-wide findings and caveats: The CMV antigen specificity of a few CMV-associated chains was confirmed through in vitro analysis. Reports showed the classifier diagnosing cytomegalovirus status with high specificity and sensitivity.

The PCR employed 60 Vbeta primers together with 13 Jbeta primers. Profiled with immunoSEQ multiplex PCR; TCRdb holds only in-frame clones, not every one. The data contain some 170,000 clones, 8.5% to 10% of them seen just once; the ten biggest clones take up 1% to 1.5%. This clone was observed a handful of times. Its antigen is not identified. The germline V and J ends were trimmed by 4 bases and 7 bases, with 10 bases remaining between them. Germline-derived CDR1 and CDR2 are SNHLY and FYNNEI. This CDR3 has 12 amino acids. The chain joins TRBV2 to TRBJ1-2; maybe TRBD1 (5 bases). This TCR came from a woman aged 25 to 39 in good health and CMV-seropositive. The sequenced sample consisted of PBMCs. CDR3 in amino acids: CASSVGRAGYTF. The CDR3 nucleotides read TGTGCCAGCAGTGTTGGCAGGGCTGGCTACACCTTC. Full variable domain (remainder filled in from reference TRBV2 and TRBJ1-2): EPEVTQTPSHQVTQMGQEVILRCVPISNHLYFYWYRQILGQKVEFLVSFYNNEISEKSEIFDDQFSVERPDGSNFTLKIRSTKLEDSAMYFCASSVGRAGYTFGSGTRLTVV.